This TCR beta chain was sequenced during a study of blood T cell repertoires in COVID-19. Looking at the study overall: The United States, Italy and Spain were the sources of the acute and convalescent COVID-19 samples. Sample material is recorded as cDNA or gDNA derived from T cells, B-cell-depleted T cells, or PBMCs.

The CDR3 length is 12 residues. The V segment lost 1 base and the J segment 11 bases; nucleotides outside the gene matches: 1. CDR1 is LGHDT, CDR2 YNNKEL, per germline (reference sequence). As originally analysed: How many nucleated cells were present was estimated from reference gene primer amplification. Sequencing used immunoSEQ multiplex PCR; TCRdb keeps in-frame clones, though not all of them. For V, J and clone size, that table is used; D and trimming come from the DNA. This sample has around 200,000 clones, with more than 70% found just once. Material: peripheral blood. The sequence was collected from a man in his forties or fifties with active or convalescent COVID-19. V usage is TRBV3-1 (or the pseudogene TRBV3-2) and J usage is TRBJ1-1; 10 bases agree with TRBD1. CDR3 coding DNA: TGTGCCAGCAGCCAAGGGGGACAGGGGGCTTTCTTT. Residues: CASSQGGQGAFF.